A selection of T cell receptor beta chains follows, all from one sample in a study of low-dose radiotherapy and immunotherapy resistance in tumors. TCRdb re-analysed the reads in MiXCR, keeping a single row per CDR3 protein. In the table there are about 60,000 distinct CDR3 sequences, about 23% of which are singletons. Sequencing was performed on PBMCs, taken after low-dose radiotherapy plus immunotherapy. The receptor set was obtained from a male donor with prostate cancer. Each CDR3 is given with its conserved first and last residue. D genes are given only for firm matches. Part of the rows lack a size; the others show once, few, many or a class for expanded clones.

CDR3nt,CDR3aa,v_gene,abundance,j_gene,d_gene
TGCGCCAGCAGCCCCTCGGGGGGGGCTGGAAACACCATATATTTT,CASSPSGGAGNTIYF,TRBV5-1,few,TRBJ1-3,-
TGCAGCGTAGGAAACACGGCGGGAGCTTTCTTT,CSVGNTAGAFF,TRBV29-1,many,TRBJ1-1,-
TGTGCCAGCAGCTTTGGGGGGAACACCGGGGAGCTGTTTTTT,CASSFGGNTGELFF,TRBV7-2,many,TRBJ2-2,-
TGTGCCAGCAGTGGAGACGCCGGGACTAGAGACAATGAGCAGTTCTTC,CASSGDAGTRDNEQFF,TRBV13,many,TRBJ2-1,TRBD2
-,CASSRNRGTGELFFF,TRBV4-2,few,TRBJ2-2,-
TGCGCCAGCAGCTTGACGGCGGGAGGCCTCTACAATGAGCAGTTCTTC,CASSLTAGGLYNEQFF,TRBV5-1,many,TRBJ2-1,TRBD2
TGTGCCAGCAGCTTGGCTTTGGGCCAGCGGTACACAGATACGCAGTATTTT,CASSLALGQRYTDTQYF,TRBV5-4,few,TRBJ2-3,-
TGCAGTGCTAGTGCGGGGAGCCAATACAATGAGCAGTTCTTC,CSASAGSQYNEQFF,TRBV20-1,-,TRBJ2-1,-
TGTGCCAGCAGCGAGCCGGGACAGGGAGGCGAGCAGTACTTC,CASSEPGQGGEQYF,TRBV9,many,TRBJ2-7,TRBD1
TGTGCCACCAGTGACTACACAAGAGAAAATTCACCCCTCCACTTT,CATSDYTRENSPLHF,TRBV24-1,many,TRBJ1-6,-
TGCGCCAGCAGCCACCAGTACCGGGACAGATCCACCGGGGAGCTGTTTTTT,CASSHQYRDRSTGELFF,TRBV4-3,few,TRBJ2-2,TRBD1
TGCGCCAGCAGCTTGTCAGCCGGACAGGGCTCCGGGGAGCTGTTTTTT,CASSLSAGQGSGELFF,TRBV5-1,-,TRBJ2-2,TRBD1
TGTGCCAGCAGCTACAGGGACGGGGGTGAAGCTTTCTTT,CASSYRDGGEAFF,TRBV7-8,many,TRBJ1-1,-
TGTGCCAGCAGCTTCTGGACAGGGGCTACAGAGACCCAGTACTTC,CASSFWTGATETQYF,TRBV7-2,many,TRBJ2-5,TRBD1
TGTGCCAGCGTAAAGACTGGGAAAATCGATGAGCAGTTCTTC,CASVKTGKIDEQFF,TRBV13,many,TRBJ2-1,-
TGCAGTGCTAGTTTGGCCTACGAGCAGTACTTC,CSASLAYEQYF,TRBV20-1,few,TRBJ2-7,-
TGTGCCAGCAGCCAACGGACGTATTCTGGAAACACCATATATTTT,CASSQRTYSGNTIYF,TRBV3-1,many,TRBJ1-3,-
TGCGCCAGCAGCATAAAACAGGGAGGCACTGAAGCTTTCTTT,CASSIKQGGTEAFF,TRBV5-1,-,TRBJ1-1,-
TGTGCCAGCAGCTTAAGGACTACGAACACCGGGGAGCTGTTTTTT,CASSLRTTNTGELFF,TRBV11-2,many,TRBJ2-2,-
TGTGCCAGTAGTATGGCCCCACTAAGGACAAACGGGAATGAGCAGTTCTTC,CASSMAPLRTNGNEQFF,TRBV19,many,TRBJ2-1,-
TGCAGTGCTCTGAGGGGACAGGGGATCCACAATGAGCAGTTCTTC,CSALRGQGIHNEQFF,TRBV20-1,-,TRBJ2-1,TRBD1
TGTGCCAGCAGTTTCCGGGGACTAGCGGGAACTGACGGGGAGCTGTTTTTT,CASSFRGLAGTDGELFF,TRBV28,many,TRBJ2-2,TRBD2
TGTGCCAGCAGCCAAGAAAAGCGCGAATGGCGGTCGCACGAGCAGTACTTC,CASSQEKREWRSHEQYF,TRBV14,few,TRBJ2-7,-
TGCGCCAGCAGTGAGTCGATAGGGGGCTACAATGAGCAGTTCTTC,CASSESIGGYNEQFF,TRBV10-1,many,TRBJ2-1,-
-,CASRFSQAPEHRGAVFF,TRBV12-2,-,TRBJ2-2,-
TGTGCCACCAGATTACAACAACAGGGGAATGTGCGTGGCTACACCTTC,CATRLQQQGNVRGYTF,TRBV6-5,-,TRBJ1-2,TRBD1
TGTGCCAGCAGCCCTGGGACACCGAACACCGGGGAGCTGTTTTTT,CASSPGTPNTGELFF,TRBV5-4,many,TRBJ2-2,-
TGTGCCAGCAGCTCGCGAGCGGGGGGGCTTTACGAGCAGTACTTC,CASSSRAGGLYEQYF,TRBV7-2,many,TRBJ2-7,TRBD2
TGTGCCAGCAGCTTCCTCGCGGGGGGTCTCAACACCGGGGAGCTGTTTTTT,CASSFLAGGLNTGELFF,TRBV11-2,many,TRBJ2-2,TRBD2
TGTGCCAGCAGTGCTGGGACTAGCGAGACGACCCAGTACTTC,CASSAGTSETTQYF,TRBV6-1,few,TRBJ2-5,TRBD2
TGCAGTGCCCCTGGGACTACCAATGAGCAGTTCTTC,CSAPGTTNEQFF,TRBV20-1,-,TRBJ2-1,TRBD2
TGTGCCAGCAGTCTGGATGGGGAGATCCAGTACTTC,CASSLDGEIQYF,TRBV7-9,-,TRBJ2-5,-
TGCAGTGCCAGGGGGACTAGCGGGAGAGAGTACAATGAGCAGTTCTTC,CSARGTSGREYNEQFF,TRBV20-1,many,TRBJ2-1,TRBD2
TGTGCCAGCAGCCTAGCTTGGGGGGGGTCGACTGAAGCTTTCTTT,CASSLAWGGSTEAFF,TRBV7-2,many,TRBJ1-1,-
TGTGCCAGCAGATACGGAGACGACGCCGGGTCTGGCTACACCTTC,CASRYGDDAGSGYTF,TRBV6-6,many,TRBJ1-2,-
TGCAGTGCTAGGGTTAGCGGGATTTTTGATGAGCAGTTCTTC,CSARVSGIFDEQFF,TRBV20-1,many,TRBJ2-1,TRBD2
TGTGCCAGCAGTTCGGGGACAGGGCTAAGTGTCGGGGAGCTGTTTTTT,CASSSGTGLSVGELFF,TRBV12-3/TRBV12-4,many,TRBJ2-2,TRBD1
TGTGCCAGCAGCTTACGCCAAGGGGACTACGAGCAGTACTTC,CASSLRQGDYEQYF,TRBV7-6,many,TRBJ2-7,-
TGTGCCAGCAGCTTATATGTCGGGACTTACGAGCAGTACTTC,CASSLYVGTYEQYF,TRBV11-2,many,TRBJ2-7,-
TGTGCCAGCAGCGAGAGCTCCTACAATGAGCAGTTCTTC,CASSESSYNEQFF,TRBV11-3,many,TRBJ2-1,-
TGTGCCACCAGTGATACTAGATCGAACACCGGGGAGCTGTTTTTT,CATSDTRSNTGELFF,TRBV24-1,many,TRBJ2-2,-
TGTGCCAGCAGCTTATTACCTGTGGGGACAGGGGGAGAGACCCAGTACTTC,CASSLLPVGTGGETQYF,TRBV7-2,-,TRBJ2-5,TRBD1
TGCGCCAGCAGCTTGGCCGTTTTGACGGCTCAAGAGACCCAGTACTTC,CASSLAVLTAQETQYF,TRBV5-1,many,TRBJ2-5,-
TGCAGTGCTAGCGGGGCAGAGGATCAGCCCCAGCATTTT,CSASGAEDQPQHF,TRBV20-1,many,TRBJ1-5,-
TGTGCCAGTAGCGAACGCAGGGGAGGCAATCAGCCCCAGCATTTT,CASSERRGGNQPQHF,TRBV19,few,TRBJ1-5,-